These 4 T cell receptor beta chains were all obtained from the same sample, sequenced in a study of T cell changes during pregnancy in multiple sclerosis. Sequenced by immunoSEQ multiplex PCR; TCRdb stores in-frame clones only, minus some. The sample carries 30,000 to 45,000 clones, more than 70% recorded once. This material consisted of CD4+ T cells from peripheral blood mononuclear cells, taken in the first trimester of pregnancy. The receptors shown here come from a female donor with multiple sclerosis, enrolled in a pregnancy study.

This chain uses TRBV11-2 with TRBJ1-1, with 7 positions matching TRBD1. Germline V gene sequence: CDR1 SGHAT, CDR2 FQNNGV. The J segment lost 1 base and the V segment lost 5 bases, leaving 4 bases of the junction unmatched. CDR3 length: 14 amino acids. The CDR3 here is CASSLGTANTEAFF. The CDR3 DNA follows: TGTGCCAGCAGCCTCGGGACAGCGAACACTGAAGCTTTCTTT.

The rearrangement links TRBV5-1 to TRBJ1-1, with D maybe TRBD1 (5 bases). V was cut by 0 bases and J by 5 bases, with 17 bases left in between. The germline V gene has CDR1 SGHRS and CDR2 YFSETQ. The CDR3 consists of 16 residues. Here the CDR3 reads CASSLASGGWRTEAFF. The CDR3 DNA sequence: TGCGCCAGCAGCTTGGCTTCGGGGGGATGGAGGACTGAAGCTTTCTTT.

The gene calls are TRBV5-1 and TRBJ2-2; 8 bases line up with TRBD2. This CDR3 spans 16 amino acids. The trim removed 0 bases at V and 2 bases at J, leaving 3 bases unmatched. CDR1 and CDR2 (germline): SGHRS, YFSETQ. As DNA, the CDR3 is TGCGCCAGCAGCTTGGGTAGGACTAGCAACACCGGGGAGCTGTTTTTT. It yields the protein CASSLGRTSNTGELFF.

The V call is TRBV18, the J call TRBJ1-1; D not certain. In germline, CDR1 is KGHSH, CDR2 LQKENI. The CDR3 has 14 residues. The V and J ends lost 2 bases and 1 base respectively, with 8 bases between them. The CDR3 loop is CASSPMAENTEAFF. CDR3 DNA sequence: TGTGCCAGCTCACCAATGGCAGAGAACACTGAAGCTTTCTTT.